A single sample is the source of the 15 T cell receptor beta chains below, sequenced in a study of PD-1 blockade in classical Hodgkin lymphoma. The method was immunoSEQ multiplex PCR; TCRdb's version includes in-frame clones alone and lacks a portion of them. The table lists approximately 150,000 clones, approximately 81% of them singletons. Following autologous stem cell transplantation, relapse occurred in every patient, and exposure to brentuximab vedotin varied. The starting material was peripheral blood mononuclear cells (PBMCs), obtained before the second cycle of nivolumab. The receptors were gathered from a human donor with classical Hodgkin lymphoma.

This clone was counted a single time. The rearrangement uses TRBV5-1 and TRBJ2-5; a possible D gene is TRBD2 (6 bases). V lost 3 bases and J lost 4, with 19 bases in between. Germline loops: CDR1 SGHRS, CDR2 YFSETQ. This CDR3 region has 16 residues. CDR3 loop: CASSWPNSRDGETQYF. The CDR3 DNA sequence: TGCGCCAGCAGCTGGCCCAACTCGCGGGACGGAGAGACCCAGTACTTC.

V usage is TRBV28 and J usage is TRBJ1-5; D gene ambiguous. The CDR3 totals 13 residues. The germline V and J ends were trimmed by 3 bases and 5 bases, with 8 bases remaining between them. Germline V gene sequence: CDR1 MDHEN, CDR2 SYDVKM. The DNA of the CDR3 is TGTGCCAGCAGTTTTGAGGTTTATCAGCCCCAGCATTTT. It is translated as CASSFEVYQPQHF.

The chain has TRBV12-5 and TRBJ2-2; D may be TRBD2 (5 bases). The ends were cut back, 6 bases at V and 7 bases at J, with 9 bases in the middle. CDR3 length: 12 residues. Germline V gene data show CDR1 as LGHNT and CDR2 as FRNRAP. CDR3 bases: TGTGCTAGTGGGGAGGAGGTCGGGGAGCTGTTTTTT. Amino acid sequence: CASGEEVGELFF.

The chain couples TRBV28 to TRBJ1-2; 8 nucleotides agree with TRBD1. From germline, CDR1 is MDHEN and CDR2 SYDVKM. This CDR3 has 17 amino acids. V dropped 2 bases and J dropped 4; count of bases not matched to a gene: 12. Here the CDR3 reads CASSLVLRGGQGYGYTF. The CDR3 bases are TGTGCCAGCAGTTTAGTATTAAGGGGAGGACAGGGCTATGGCTACACCTTC.

V is TRBV5-6 and J is TRBJ1-1; no reliable D call. The CDR3 contains 11 residues. Germline V gene sequence: CDR1 SGHDT, CDR2 YYEEEE. Trimming cost V 2 bases and J 5 bases, with 4 bases left between them. CDR3 in DNA: TGTGCCAGCAGCTTCCGGACTGAAGCTTTCTTT. Translation gives CASSFRTEAFF. Full variable domain (remainder filled in from reference TRBV5-6 and TRBJ1-1): DAGVTQSPTHLIKTRGQQVTLRCSPKSGHDTVSWYQQALGQGPQFIFQYYEEEERQRGNFPDRFSGHQFPNYSSELNVNALLLGDSALYLCASSFRTEAFFGQGTRLTVV.

The genes are TRBV7-7 and TRBJ2-5; D is possibly TRBD2 (6 bases). The CDR3 sequence is 13 residues long. Germline assignment: CDR1 SSHAT and CDR2 FNYEAQ (reference sequence). Trimming cost V 0 bases and J 5 bases, with 7 bases left between them. The CDR3 DNA reads as TGTGCCAGCAGCTTAGCAGGGAGGGAGACCCAGTACTTC. Translating it yields CASSLAGRETQYF. The full variable domain, with the rest looked up from reference TRBV7-7 and TRBJ2-5, is GAGVSQSPRYKVTKRGQDVTLRCDPISSHATLYWYQQALGQGPEFLTYFNYEAQPDKSGLPSDRFSAERPEGSISTLTIQRTEQRDSAMYRCASSLAGRETQYFGPGTRLLVL.

This clone was found a few times. This CDR3 reads CASTTRPRMGEETQYF. The CDR3, as DNA: TGTGCCAGCACCACCCGGCCTCGAATGGGGGAAGAGACCCAGTACTTC. V is TRBV18 and J is TRBJ2-5; perhaps D is TRBD1 or TRBD2 (5 bases each). Germline assignment: CDR1 KGHSH and CDR2 LQKENI. CDR3 length: 16 residues. The germline V and J ends were trimmed by 8 bases and 3 bases, with 22 bases remaining between them.

The gene calls are TRBV7-9 and TRBJ1-4; TRBD1 matches at 9 bases. V was clipped by 3 bases and J by 4 bases; unmatched bases: 12. Germline V gives CDR1 SEHNR, CDR2 FQNEAQ (reference sequence). This CDR3 spans 18 amino acids. CDR3 sequence: CASSLGQGFEGGNEKLFF. CDR3 DNA: TGTGCCAGCAGCTTGGGACAGGGATTTGAAGGGGGTAATGAAAAACTGTTTTTT.

This clone has just a few counts. This chain connects TRBV7-6 to TRBJ1-3; D possibly corresponds to TRBD1 (6 bases). Trimming removed 5 bases from V and 2 bases from J, with 19 bases in between. Germline CDR1 SGHVS, CDR2 FNYEAQ. There are 17 residues in the CDR3. This CDR3 is CASSMFGGPRPGNTIYF. The CDR3 DNA reads TGTGCCAGCAGCATGTTCGGGGGCCCCCGGCCTGGAAACACCATATATTTT.

The CDR3 sequence is CAISAMDRDGYTF. The DNA of the CDR3 is TGTGCCATCAGTGCGATGGACAGGGATGGCTACACCTTC. The chain has TRBV10-3 and TRBJ1-2, with 8 bases matching TRBD1. V was clipped by 4 bases and J by 6 bases; unmatched bases: 4. Germline V CDR1 and CDR2: ENHRY, SYGVKD. The CDR3 is 13 amino acids.

The V gene is TRBV6-4, the J gene TRBJ1-1, with D unclear. The CDR3 runs to 12 residues. Germline V gives CDR1 MRHNA, CDR2 SNTAGT. V dropped 1 base and J dropped 10 bases, with 10 bases sitting between them. DNA of the CDR3: TGTGCCAGCAGTGACTTGGGAGAGGGAGCTTTCTTT. It specifies CASSDLGEGAFF.

This rearrangement joins TRBV27 to TRBJ2-7; TRBD2 aligns across 8 bases. The CDR3 runs to 15 residues. Germline V gene sequence: CDR1 MNHEY, CDR2 SMNVEV (reference sequence). V was pared by 2 bases and J by 2 bases, with 5 bases of the junction left unmatched. CDR3 in DNA: TGTGCCAGCAGTTTAGGGGTAGCGGGGACCTACGAGCAGTACTTC. Protein: CASSLGVAGTYEQYF.

This chain joins TRBV2 and TRBJ2-7; D may be TRBD1 (6 bases). The CDR3 runs to 15 residues. The V end was cut by 5 bases, the J end by 0 bases, with 14 bases between. Germline loops: CDR1 SNHLY, CDR2 FYNNEI. CDR3 nucleotide sequence: TGTGCCAGCAGTCCGGGACACCTCAGCTCCTACGAGCAGTACTTC. Translated: CASSPGHLSSYEQYF.

J is TRBJ2-1 and V is TRBV10-3, with a tentative D call TRBD1 (7 bases). Trimming stripped 10 bases from V and 5 bases from J, with 15 bases between. CDR3 size: 13 residues. Germline CDR1 reads ENHRY; CDR2 reads SYGVKD. The CDR3 loop is CATRGDGDNEQFF. The CDR3 DNA is TGTGCCACCAGGGGGGACGGAGACAATGAGCAGTTCTTC.

This clone was counted only a few times. The chain recombines TRBV6-7 with TRBJ1-2; D may be TRBD1 (6 bases). TRBV6-7 is given ORF status, its function remaining uncertain. The CDR3 consists of 11 residues. With 11 bases removed from V and 6 bases from J, the gap between germline ends came to 13 bases. CDR3 sequence: CAYGQIDGYTF. The CDR3 nucleotides are TGTGCCTACGGACAGATAGATGGCTACACCTTC.